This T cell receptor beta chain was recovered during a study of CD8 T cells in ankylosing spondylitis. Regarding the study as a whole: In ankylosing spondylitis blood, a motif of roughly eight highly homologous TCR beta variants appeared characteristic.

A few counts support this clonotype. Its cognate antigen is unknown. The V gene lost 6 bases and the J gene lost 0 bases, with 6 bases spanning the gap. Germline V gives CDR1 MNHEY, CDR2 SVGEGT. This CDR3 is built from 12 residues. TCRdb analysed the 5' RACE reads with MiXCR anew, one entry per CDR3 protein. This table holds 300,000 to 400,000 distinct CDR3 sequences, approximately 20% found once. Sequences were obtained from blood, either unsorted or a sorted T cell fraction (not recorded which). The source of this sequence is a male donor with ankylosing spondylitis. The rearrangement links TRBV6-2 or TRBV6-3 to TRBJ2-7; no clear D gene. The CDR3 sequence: CASSRNSYEQYF. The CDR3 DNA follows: TGTGCCAGCAGCCGGAACTCCTACGAGCAGTACTTC.